The 25 T cell receptor beta chains below all came from one sample that was sequenced in a study of Graves' ophthalmopathy and Graves' hyperthyroidism. Transcripts of RNA were the source for amplifying TCR beta CDR3 regions. Scientists carried out first-round RT-PCR using HTBI primers and then a second-round multiplex PCR. TCRdb called the multiplex PCR reads again in MiXCR, with one record for every CDR3 protein. The sample records hundreds of thousands of distinct CDR3 sequences, approximately 22% being singletons. The sequenced sample consisted of peripheral blood. The receptors stem from a woman aged 18 to 35 with stable Graves' hyperthyroidism. Some clones in this sample may be carry-over from other donors' samples.

The chain employs TRBV20-1 and TRBJ2-7, with 8 positions matching TRBD1. CDR1 DFQATT and CDR2 SNEGSKA come from the germline V gene (reference sequence). This CDR3 comprises 13 residues. J was trimmed by 6 bases and V by 1 base; bases with no gene match: 5. The CDR3 coding sequence is TGCAGTGCTAGAGGCATGACAGGGGCCGAGCAGTACTTC. Translated, it gives CSARGMTGAEQYF.

This clonotype appeared many times. This sequence joins TRBV30 and TRBJ2-2, with D unclear. The length of the CDR3 is 11 residues. V gave up 5 bases and J gave up 4 bases, with 5 bases separating them. Germline values: CDR1 GTSNPN, CDR2 SVGIG (reference sequence). The CDR3 DNA reads TGTGCCTGGGAGAGCACCGGGGAGCTGTTTTTT. Amino acid sequence: CAWESTGELFF.

This clonotype was seen many times. The chain employs TRBV7-2 and TRBJ1-5; TRBD1 matches at 8 bases. The CDR3 totals 14 residues. Per germline, CDR1 SGHTA and CDR2 FQGNSA. Unmatched junction bases numbered 5, after V lost 5 bases and J lost 5 bases. DNA of the CDR3: TGTGCCAGCAGCGGGGACAGGAGTCATCAGCCCCAGCATTTT. Translation: CASSGDRSHQPQHF.

This clonotype was recorded many times. J is TRBJ2-7 and V is TRBV7-3, with no clear D. Germline CDR1 and CDR2: SGHTA and FQGTGA. Trimming stripped 4 bases from V and 2 bases from J, with 15 bases between. The CDR3 is made up of 15 amino acids. CDR3 protein: CASSSTPGVPYEQYF. CDR3 DNA sequence: TGTGCCAGCAGCTCTACCCCGGGTGTTCCCTACGAGCAGTACTTC.

This clonotype has ten or more counts. V is TRBV7-3 and J is TRBJ2-5; perhaps D is TRBD1 or TRBD2 (5 bases each). Trimming removed 1 base at V and 1 base at J, with 13 bases between. Germline lookup yields CDR1 SGHTA and CDR2 FQGTGA. This CDR3 has 16 residues. CDR3 sequence reads: CASSLNGAQFQETQYF. In DNA form, the CDR3 reads TGTGCCAGCAGCTTAAACGGGGCTCAGTTCCAAGAGACCCAGTACTTC.

On this clonotype: One junction end does not reproduce the germline sequence, and a read error may be involved. The rearrangement uses TRBV6-4 and TRBJ2-4; D unclear. Germline CDR1 reads MRHNA; CDR2 reads SNTAGT. This CDR3 region has 17 residues. CDR3 sequence (DNA): TGTGCCAGCAGTTACTCAATACAAGGGTTAGCCAAAAACATTCAGTACTTC. Protein sequence: CASSYSIQGLAKNIQYF.

This chain uses TRBV30 with TRBJ1-1; D is unclear. In germline, CDR1 is GTSNPN, CDR2 SVGIG (reference sequence). The CDR3 totals 12 residues. The ends were cut back, 0 bases at V and 7 bases at J, with 9 bases in the middle. In DNA, the CDR3 is TGTGCCTGGAGTGTACGGGGAATTGAAGCTTTCTTT. Amino acid sequence: CAWSVRGIEAFF.

This clonotype has ten or more counts. The chain joins TRBV10-1 to TRBJ2-7; 9 bases align to TRBD1. Losses at the gene ends were 0 bases for V and 7 bases for J; bases not matched to a gene: 7. The CDR3 covers 15 residues. Germline assignment: CDR1 WNHNN and CDR2 SYGVQD (reference sequence). The CDR3 region is CASSESKGQGPEQYF. CDR3 in DNA: TGCGCCAGCAGTGAGTCCAAGGGACAGGGCCCAGAGCAGTACTTC.

The V gene is TRBV11-2, the J gene TRBJ2-3; 14 bases align to TRBD2. J was trimmed by 4 bases and V by 5 bases; bases with no gene match: 2. The length of the CDR3 is 15 residues. Germline V gene data show CDR1 as SGHAT and CDR2 as FQNNGV. In DNA, the CDR3 is TGTGCCAGCAGCCGACTAGCGGGAGGGGCAGATACGCAGTATTTT. It translates to CASSRLAGGADTQYF.

Points on this clonotype: The conserved closing phenylalanine or tryptophan is absent in this CDR3, likely reflecting a read error. This chain links TRBV5-5 with TRBJ1-1, with TRBD1 matching 8 bases. J lost 8 bases, V lost 4 bases, and 10 bases had no gene match. The CDR3 consists of 14 residues. The germline V gene encodes CDR1 SGHKS and CDR2 YYEKEE (reference sequence). CDR3 sequence (DNA): TGTGCCAGCAGCGTCGGCCCTTGGACAGGGGAAGCTTTCGTT. Translating it yields CASSVGPWTGEAFV.

This clonotype has just one count. V gene TRBV28 combines with J gene TRBJ1-2; D not certain. The V gene's germline CDR1 is MDHEN and CDR2 SYDVKM. The CDR3 consists of 13 residues. V lost 7 bases and J 4 bases, leaving 13 bases between the germline ends. The CDR3 here is CASTPDNLYGYTF. As DNA, the CDR3 is TGTGCCAGCACCCCAGACAATCTCTATGGCTACACCTTC.

The chain has TRBV29-1 and TRBJ2-7; D gene ambiguous. Germline loops: CDR1 SQVTM, CDR2 ANQGSEA. The V and J ends lost 5 bases and 4 bases respectively, with 6 bases between them. There are 10 residues in the CDR3. The CDR3 here is CSVLGYEQYF. DNA for the CDR3: TGCAGCGTTCTGGGGTACGAGCAGTACTTC.

This clonotype came up many times. This chain connects TRBV20-1 to TRBJ2-7; D perhaps matches TRBD1 (5 bases). Germline loops: CDR1 DFQATT, CDR2 SNEGSKA (reference sequence). V lost 3 bases and J 1 base, leaving 13 bases between the germline ends. This CDR3 is built from 14 residues. CDR3 region: CSASRRQRSYEQYF. The CDR3 nucleotides read TGCAGTGCTAGTCGCAGACAGAGATCCTACGAGCAGTACTTC.

This chain links TRBV24-1 with TRBJ1-5; 8 positions match TRBD1. Germline V gene sequence: CDR1 KGHDR, CDR2 SFDVKD. The CDR3 loop spans 17 amino acids. The trim removed 6 bases at V and 1 base at J, leaving 10 bases unmatched. The CDR3 loop is CATSLPPGGLSNQPQHF. DNA for the CDR3: TGTGCCACCAGTCTTCCCCCAGGGGGCTTGAGCAATCAGCCCCAGCATTTT.

This clonotype was counted at least ten times. This chain uses TRBV11-2 with TRBJ1-1, with TRBD1 as a possible D gene (6 bases). Germline V gene sequence: CDR1 SGHAT, CDR2 FQNNGV. Trimming stripped 5 bases from V and 2 bases from J, with 15 bases between. The CDR3 length is 15 residues. Here the CDR3 reads CASSPYRVPNTEAFF. In DNA, the CDR3 is TGTGCCAGCAGCCCTTACAGGGTTCCCAACACTGAAGCTTTCTTT.

In its sample, this clonotype was seen many times. The chain couples TRBV28 to TRBJ2-2, with 10 bases matching TRBD1. CDR1 and CDR2 (germline): MDHEN, SYDVKM. The V gene end was trimmed by 5 bases and the J gene end by 4 bases; junction bases not matched to a gene: 7. CDR3 size: 16 residues. The CDR3 sequence: CASSPGGQGITGELFF. DNA of the CDR3: TGTGCCAGCAGTCCCGGGGGACAGGGGATCACCGGGGAGCTGTTTTTT.

J is TRBJ1-2 and V is TRBV12-3 or TRBV12-4, with D unresolved. This CDR3 contains 15 residues. Trimming removed 3 bases from V and 8 bases from J, with 19 bases in between. CDR3 amino acids: CASSLGRSFALGYTF. CDR3 sequence (DNA): TGTGCCAGCAGTTTGGGCAGGTCGTTTGCTTTGGGCTACACCTTC.

This clonotype has a count of ten or more. The CDR3 nucleotides read TGTGCCAGCAGCCTACAGGGAGGGGACGAGCAGTACTTC. Translated, it gives CASSLQGGDEQYF. The chain couples TRBV12-3 or TRBV12-4 to TRBJ2-7; perhaps TRBD2 as D (7 bases). The V and J ends lost 6 bases and 5 bases respectively, with 14 bases between them. This CDR3 has 13 residues.

This clonotype was seen ten or more times. The chain links TRBV30 to TRBJ2-7, with 10 bases fitting TRBD2. The J segment lost 6 bases and the V segment lost 0 bases, leaving 8 bases of the junction unmatched. Germline V gene lookup returns CDR1 GTSNPN and CDR2 SVGIG (reference sequence). This CDR3 has 15 amino acids. The CDR3 sequence: CAWSVLGLAGAEQYF. CDR3 coding DNA: TGTGCCTGGAGTGTACTAGGGCTAGCGGGAGCCGAGCAGTACTTC. Using reference TRBV30 and TRBJ2-7 for the parts outside the CDR3, the full variable domain is SQTIHQWPATLVQPVGSPLSLECTVEGTSNPNLYWYRQAAGRGLQLLFYSVGIGQISSEVPQNLSASRPQDRQFILSSKKLLLSDSGFYLCAWSVLGLAGAEQYFGPGTRLTVT.

This clonotype came up a few times. The chain is built from TRBV2 and TRBJ2-1, with D perhaps TRBD2 (6 bases). Germline CDR1 is SNHLY and CDR2 is FYNNEI. The V gene lost 7 bases and the J gene lost 3 bases, with 16 bases spanning the gap. The CDR3 is 15 amino acids. DNA for the CDR3: TGTGCCAGCAAATCCCCCGGGACTGGCTACAATGAGCAGTTCTTC. As protein: CASKSPGTGYNEQFF.

This chain connects TRBV6-1 to TRBJ1-1, with D possibly matching TRBD1 (5 bases). V lost 3 bases, J lost 3 bases, and 14 bases lay in between. CDR3 length: 15 amino acids. Germline values: CDR1 MNHNS, CDR2 SASEGT. The CDR3 DNA reads as TGTGCCAGCAGTGATGTCTTTGGGGGAGACACTGAAGCTTTCTTT. This gives the protein CASSDVFGGDTEAFF.

Ten or more counts support this clonotype. The genes are TRBV5-1 and TRBJ2-2; D is uncertain. CDR3 length equals 14 residues. V was cut by 4 bases and J by 1 base, with 8 bases left in between. The germline V gene encodes CDR1 SGHRS and CDR2 YFSETQ. The CDR3 DNA is TGCGCCAGCAGCCAAGCACGGAACACCGGGGAGCTGTTTTTT. Encoded protein: CASSQARNTGELFF.

The chain links TRBV9 to TRBJ2-5, with 10 bases matching TRBD2. The CDR3 totals 15 residues. CDR1 is SGDLS, CDR2 YYNGEE, per germline. V trimming: 2 bases; J trimming: 0 bases; junction bases outside the gene matches: 1. CDR3 amino acids: CASSVSGGYQETQYF. DNA of the CDR3: TGTGCCAGCAGCGTTAGCGGGGGGTACCAAGAGACCCAGTACTTC.

In this sample, this clonotype turned up a few times. Mismatch with germline at one junction end may stem from a read error. V gene TRBV12-3 or TRBV12-4 combines with J gene TRBJ1-6; 9 positions match TRBD1. The CDR3 extends over 15 amino acids. The CDR3, as DNA: TGTGCCTGCAGTAGGGACAGGGTGAGGGATTCACCCCTCCACTTT. It translates to CACSRDRVRDSPLHF.

Ten or more counts support this clonotype. The chain carries TRBV20-1 and TRBJ2-5; D is unresolved. The V gene's germline CDR1 is DFQATT and CDR2 SNEGSKA (reference sequence). Trimming removed 4 bases from V and 1 base from J, with 13 bases in between. This CDR3 spans 14 amino acids. CDR3 coding DNA: TGCAGTGCTACCGGATCGTGGGGCCAAGAGACCCAGTACTTC. It codes for CSATGSWGQETQYF.